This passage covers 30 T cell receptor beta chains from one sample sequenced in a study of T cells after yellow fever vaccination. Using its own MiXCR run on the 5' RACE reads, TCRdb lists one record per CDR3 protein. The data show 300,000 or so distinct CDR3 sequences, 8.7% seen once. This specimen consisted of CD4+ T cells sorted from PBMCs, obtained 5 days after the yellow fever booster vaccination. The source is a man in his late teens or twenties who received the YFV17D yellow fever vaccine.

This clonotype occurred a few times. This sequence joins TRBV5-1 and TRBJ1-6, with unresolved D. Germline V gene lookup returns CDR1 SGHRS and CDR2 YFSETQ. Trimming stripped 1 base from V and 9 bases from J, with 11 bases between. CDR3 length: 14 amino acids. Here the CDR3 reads CASSLSEMGSPLHF. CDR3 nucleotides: TGCGCCAGCAGCTTGTCCGAAATGGGTTCACCCCTCCACTTT.

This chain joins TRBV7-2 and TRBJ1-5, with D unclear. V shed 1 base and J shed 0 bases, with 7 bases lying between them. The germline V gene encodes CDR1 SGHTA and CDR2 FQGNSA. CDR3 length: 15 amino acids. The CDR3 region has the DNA TGTGCCAGCAGCTTAGACGGGAATAGCAATCAGCCCCAGCATTTT. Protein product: CASSLDGNSNQPQHF.

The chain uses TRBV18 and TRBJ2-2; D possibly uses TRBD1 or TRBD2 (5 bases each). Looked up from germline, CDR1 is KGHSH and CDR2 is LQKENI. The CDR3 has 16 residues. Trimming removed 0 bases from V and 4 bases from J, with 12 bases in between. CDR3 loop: CASSPPMGDVTGELFF. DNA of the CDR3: TGTGCCAGCTCACCACCAATGGGGGATGTCACCGGGGAGCTGTTTTTT.

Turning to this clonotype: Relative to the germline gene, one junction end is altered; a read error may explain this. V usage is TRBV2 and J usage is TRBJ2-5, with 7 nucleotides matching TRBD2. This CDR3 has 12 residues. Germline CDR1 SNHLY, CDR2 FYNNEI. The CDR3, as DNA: TGTGCCAGCAGAAGACCCGGACTAGTTGGGAACTTC. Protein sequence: CASRRPGLVGNF.

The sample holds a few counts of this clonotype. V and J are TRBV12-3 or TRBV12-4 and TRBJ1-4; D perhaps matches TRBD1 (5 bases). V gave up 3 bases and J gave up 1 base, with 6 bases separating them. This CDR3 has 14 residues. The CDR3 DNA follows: TGTGCCAGCAGTTTTAGGGGAACTAATGAAAAACTGTTTTTT. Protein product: CASSFRGTNEKLFF.

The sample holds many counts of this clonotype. The CDR3 is CSASLPRGPYEQYF. CDR3 DNA: TGCAGTGCCAGCCTGCCCAGGGGCCCCTACGAGCAGTACTTC. The rearrangement uses TRBV20-1 and TRBJ2-7; D may be TRBD1 (6 bases). Germline V gene data show CDR1 as DFQATT and CDR2 as SNEGSKA (reference sequence). The CDR3 has 14 residues. The V and J ends lost 6 bases and 2 bases respectively, with 17 bases between them.

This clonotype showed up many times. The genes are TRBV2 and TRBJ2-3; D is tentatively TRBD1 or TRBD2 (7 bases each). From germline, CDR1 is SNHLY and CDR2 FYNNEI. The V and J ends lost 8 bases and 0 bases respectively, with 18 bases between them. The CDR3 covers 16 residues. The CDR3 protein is CASGQGGTLSTDTQYF. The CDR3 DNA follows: TGTGCCAGCGGTCAGGGGGGGACGTTAAGCACAGATACGCAGTATTTT.

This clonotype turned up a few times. The CDR3 region is CASSLMGPSGYTF. The DNA of the CDR3 is TGTGCCAGCAGCTTAATGGGTCCCTCTGGCTACACCTTC. This chain joins TRBV5-6 and TRBJ1-2; D uncertain. Per germline, CDR1 SGHDT and CDR2 YYEEEE. Trimming left V 2 bases short and J 7 bases short, with 12 bases between. This CDR3 is 13 amino acids long. Based on the CDR3 plus reference TRBV5-6 and TRBJ1-2, the full variable domain is DAGVTQSPTHLIKTRGQQVTLRCSPKSGHDTVSWYQQALGQGPQFIFQYYEEEERQRGNFPDRFSGHQFPNYSSELNVNALLLGDSALYLCASSLMGPSGYTFGSGTRLTVV.

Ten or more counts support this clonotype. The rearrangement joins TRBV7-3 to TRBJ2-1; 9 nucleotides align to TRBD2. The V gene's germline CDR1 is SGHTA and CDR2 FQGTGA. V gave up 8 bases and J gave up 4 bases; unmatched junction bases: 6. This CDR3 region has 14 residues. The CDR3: CASSVLAGYNEQFF. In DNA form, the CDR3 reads TGTGCCAGCTCTGTCCTAGCGGGGTACAATGAGCAGTTCTTC.

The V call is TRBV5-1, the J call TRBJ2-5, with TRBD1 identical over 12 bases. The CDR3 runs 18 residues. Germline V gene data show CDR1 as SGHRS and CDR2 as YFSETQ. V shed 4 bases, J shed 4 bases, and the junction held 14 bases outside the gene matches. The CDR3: CASSAPGDRGLLGETQYF. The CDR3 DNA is TGCGCCAGCAGCGCCCCAGGGGACAGGGGGCTACTAGGAGAGACCCAGTACTTC.

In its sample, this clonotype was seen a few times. CDR3 in DNA: TGCACCCCCGGGGATAAAGATACGCAGTATTTT. Protein product: CTPGDKDTQYF. The gene calls are TRBV29-1 and TRBJ2-3, with D possibly TRBD2 on 5 matching bases. Germline V gene lookup returns CDR1 SQVTM and CDR2 ANQGSEA. CDR3 length: 11 residues.

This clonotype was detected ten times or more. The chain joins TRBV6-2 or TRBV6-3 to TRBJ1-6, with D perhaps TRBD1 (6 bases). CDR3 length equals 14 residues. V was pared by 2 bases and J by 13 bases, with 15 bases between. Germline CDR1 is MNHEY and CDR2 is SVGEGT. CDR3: CASSYPRPGDPLHF. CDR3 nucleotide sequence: TGTGCCAGCAGTTACCCTCGGCCAGGGGATCCCCTCCACTTT.

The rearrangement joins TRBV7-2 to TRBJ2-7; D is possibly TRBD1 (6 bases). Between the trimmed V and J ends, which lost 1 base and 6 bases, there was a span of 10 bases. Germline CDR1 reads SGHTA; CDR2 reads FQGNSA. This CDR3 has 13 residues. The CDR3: CASSLVPGAEQYV. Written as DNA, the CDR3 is TGTGCCAGCAGCTTAGTTCCAGGGGCCGAGCAGTACGTC.

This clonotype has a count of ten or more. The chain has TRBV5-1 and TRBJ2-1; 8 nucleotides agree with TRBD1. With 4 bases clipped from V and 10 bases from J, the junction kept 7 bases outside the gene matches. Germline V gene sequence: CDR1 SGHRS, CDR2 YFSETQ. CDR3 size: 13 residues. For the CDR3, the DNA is TGCGCCAGCAGCCCGGACAGGGTTCGGGAGCAGTTCTTC. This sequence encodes CASSPDRVREQFF.

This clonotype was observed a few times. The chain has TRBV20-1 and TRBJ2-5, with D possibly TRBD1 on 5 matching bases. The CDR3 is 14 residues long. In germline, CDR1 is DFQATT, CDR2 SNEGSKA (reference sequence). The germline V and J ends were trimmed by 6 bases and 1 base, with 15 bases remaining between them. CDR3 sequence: CSAPSGILQETQYF. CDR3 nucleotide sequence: TGCAGTGCCCCCTCAGGGATTCTCCAAGAGACCCAGTACTTC.

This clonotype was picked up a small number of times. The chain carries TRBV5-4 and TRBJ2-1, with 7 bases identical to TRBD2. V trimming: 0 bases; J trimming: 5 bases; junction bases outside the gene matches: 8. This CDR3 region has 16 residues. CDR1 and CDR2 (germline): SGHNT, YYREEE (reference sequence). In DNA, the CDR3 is TGTGCCAGCAGCTTGGGACCCTCCCGGGGGGACAATGAGCAGTTCTTC. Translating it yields CASSLGPSRGDNEQFF.

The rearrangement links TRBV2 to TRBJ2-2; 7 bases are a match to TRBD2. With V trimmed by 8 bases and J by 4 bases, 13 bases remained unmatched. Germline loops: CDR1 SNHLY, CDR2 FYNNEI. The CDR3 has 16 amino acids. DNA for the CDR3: TGTGCCAGCGAAGAAATCGCGGGGGTCATCACCGGGGAGCTGTTTTTT. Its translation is CASEEIAGVITGELFF.

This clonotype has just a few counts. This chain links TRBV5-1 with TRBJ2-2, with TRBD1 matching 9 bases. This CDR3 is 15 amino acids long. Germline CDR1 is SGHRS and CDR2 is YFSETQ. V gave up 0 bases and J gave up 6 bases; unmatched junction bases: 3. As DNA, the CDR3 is TGCGCCAGCAGCTTGGGACAGGGGGTGTCCGGGGAGCTGTTTTTT. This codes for CASSLGQGVSGELFF.

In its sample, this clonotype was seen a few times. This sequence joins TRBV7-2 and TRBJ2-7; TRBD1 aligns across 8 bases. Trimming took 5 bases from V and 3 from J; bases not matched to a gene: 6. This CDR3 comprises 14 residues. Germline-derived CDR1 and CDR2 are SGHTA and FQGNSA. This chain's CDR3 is CASSVGQVYYEQYF. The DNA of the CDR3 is TGTGCCAGCAGCGTGGGACAGGTCTACTACGAGCAGTACTTC. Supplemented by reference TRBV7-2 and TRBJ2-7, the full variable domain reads GAGVSQSPSNKVTEKGKDVELRCDPISGHTALYWYRQSLGQGLEFLIYFQGNSAPDKSGLPSDRFSAERTGGSVSTLTIQRTQQEDSAVYLCASSVGQVYYEQYFGPGTRLTVT.

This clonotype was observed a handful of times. In nucleotides, the CDR3 is TGTGCCTGGAGTCGGAGGCAGTCCAATCAGCCCCAGCATTTT. It specifies CAWSRRQSNQPQHF. The V and J genes are TRBV30 and TRBJ1-5; unclear D gene. Germline-derived CDR1 and CDR2 are GTSNPN and SVGIG (reference sequence). This CDR3 spans 14 amino acids. Trimming left V 2 bases short and J 3 bases short, with 11 bases between.

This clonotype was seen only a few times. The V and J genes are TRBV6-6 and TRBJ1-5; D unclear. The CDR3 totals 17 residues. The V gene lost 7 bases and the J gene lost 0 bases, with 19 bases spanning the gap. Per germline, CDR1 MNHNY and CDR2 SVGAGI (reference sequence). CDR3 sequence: CASTYGVLAYSNQPQHF. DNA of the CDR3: TGTGCCAGCACCTACGGGGTTTTGGCATATAGCAATCAGCCCCAGCATTTT.

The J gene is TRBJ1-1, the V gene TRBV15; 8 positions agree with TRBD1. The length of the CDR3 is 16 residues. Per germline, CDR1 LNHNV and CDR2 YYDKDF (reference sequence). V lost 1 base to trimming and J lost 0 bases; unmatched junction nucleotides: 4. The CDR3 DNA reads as TGTGCCACCAGCAGAGCGCCGGACAGGGTGAACACTGAAGCTTTCTTT. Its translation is CATSRAPDRVNTEAFF.

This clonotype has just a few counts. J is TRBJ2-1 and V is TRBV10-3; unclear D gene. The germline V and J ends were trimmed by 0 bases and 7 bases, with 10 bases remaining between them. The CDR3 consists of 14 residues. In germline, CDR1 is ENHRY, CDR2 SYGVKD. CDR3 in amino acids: CAISESIQTNEQFF. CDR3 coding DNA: TGTGCCATCAGTGAGTCCATACAGACAAATGAGCAGTTCTTC.

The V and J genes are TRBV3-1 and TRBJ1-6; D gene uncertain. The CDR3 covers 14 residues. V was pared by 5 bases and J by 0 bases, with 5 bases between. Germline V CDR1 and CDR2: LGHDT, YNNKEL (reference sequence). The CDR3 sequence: CASSSFSYNSPLHF. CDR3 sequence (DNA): TGTGCCAGCAGCTCCTTCTCCTATAATTCACCCCTCCACTTT.

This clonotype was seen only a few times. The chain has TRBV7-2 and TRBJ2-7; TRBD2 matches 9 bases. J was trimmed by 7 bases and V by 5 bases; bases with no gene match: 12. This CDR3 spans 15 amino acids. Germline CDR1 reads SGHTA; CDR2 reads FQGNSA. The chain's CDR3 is CASSPQGLASGEQYF. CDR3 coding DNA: TGTGCCAGCAGCCCCCAGGGACTAGCCTCCGGGGAGCAGTACTTC.

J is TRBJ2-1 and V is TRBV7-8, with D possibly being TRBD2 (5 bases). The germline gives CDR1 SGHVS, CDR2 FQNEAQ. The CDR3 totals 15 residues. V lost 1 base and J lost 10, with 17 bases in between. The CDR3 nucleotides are TGTGCCAGCAGCTTAGATCTTCGGGGTACTTCCGAGCAGTTCTTC. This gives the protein CASSLDLRGTSEQFF.

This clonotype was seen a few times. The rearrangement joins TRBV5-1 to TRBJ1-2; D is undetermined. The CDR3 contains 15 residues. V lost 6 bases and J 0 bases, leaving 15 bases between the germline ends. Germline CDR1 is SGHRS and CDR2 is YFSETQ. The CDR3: CASTEGGLSNYGYTF. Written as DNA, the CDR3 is TGCGCCAGCACCGAGGGCGGACTATCTAACTATGGCTACACCTTC.

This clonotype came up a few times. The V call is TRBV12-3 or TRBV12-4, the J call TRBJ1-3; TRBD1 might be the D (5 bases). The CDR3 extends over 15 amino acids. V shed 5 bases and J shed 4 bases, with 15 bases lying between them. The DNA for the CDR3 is TGTGCCAGCAGTCCCTGGGGGAGCCAGGGAAACACCATATATTTT. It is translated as CASSPWGSQGNTIYF.

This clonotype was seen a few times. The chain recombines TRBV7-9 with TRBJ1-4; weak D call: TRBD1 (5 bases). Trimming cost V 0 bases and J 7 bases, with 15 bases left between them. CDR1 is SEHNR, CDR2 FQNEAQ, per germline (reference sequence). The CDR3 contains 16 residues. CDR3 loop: CASSLAGDGRGEKLFF. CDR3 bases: TGTGCCAGCAGCTTAGCGGGGGACGGCCGGGGTGAAAAACTGTTTTTT.

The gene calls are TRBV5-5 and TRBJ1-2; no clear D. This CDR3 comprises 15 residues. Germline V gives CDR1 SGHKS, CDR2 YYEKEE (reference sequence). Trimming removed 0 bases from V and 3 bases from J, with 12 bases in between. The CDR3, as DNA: TGTGCCAGCAGCTTGGTCCCAGCCATAGACTATGGCTACACCTTC. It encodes CASSLVPAIDYGYTF.